This TCR beta chain was identified in a study of spatial heterogeneity in lung cancer. A unique molecular identifier was carried by every single TCR cDNA molecule. TCRdb analysed the 5' RACE reads with MiXCR anew, one entry per CDR3 protein. The table lists tens of thousands of distinct CDR3 sequences, 10% to 15% of them singletons. The CDR3 extends over 18 amino acids. Germline assignment: CDR1 MNHEY and CDR2 SMNVEV (reference sequence). The V segment lost 1 base and the J segment 4 bases; nucleotides outside the gene matches: 15. The time point is: sample taken at primary tumor resection. Sequencing covered unsorted whole RNA taken from tumor, nontumor lung or frozen PBMC.

J is TRBJ1-1 and V is TRBV27, with 7 bases lining up with TRBD1. This TCR derives from a male donor with early-stage non-small cell lung cancer. The sample was PBMCs, taken at surgery. CDR3 in DNA: TGTGCCAGCAGTTTATTGGTCAGGGGGGGCCTATCGGTCACTGAAGCTTTCTTT. As protein: CASSLLVRGGLSVTEAFF.